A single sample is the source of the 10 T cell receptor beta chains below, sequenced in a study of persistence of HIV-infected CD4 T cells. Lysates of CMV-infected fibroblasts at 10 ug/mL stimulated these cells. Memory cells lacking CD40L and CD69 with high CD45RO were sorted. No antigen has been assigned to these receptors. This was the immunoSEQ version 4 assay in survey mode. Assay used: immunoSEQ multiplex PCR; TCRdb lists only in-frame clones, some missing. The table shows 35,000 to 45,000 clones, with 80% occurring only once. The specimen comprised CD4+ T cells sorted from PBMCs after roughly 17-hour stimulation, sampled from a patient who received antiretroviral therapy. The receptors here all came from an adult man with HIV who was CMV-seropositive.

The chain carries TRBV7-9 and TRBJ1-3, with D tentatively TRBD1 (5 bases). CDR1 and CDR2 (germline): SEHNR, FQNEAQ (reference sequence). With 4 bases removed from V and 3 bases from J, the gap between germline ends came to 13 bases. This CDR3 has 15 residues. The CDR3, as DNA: TGTGCCAGCAGCTCCCTCGGGGGGATTGGAAACACCATATATTTT. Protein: CASSSLGGIGNTIYF.

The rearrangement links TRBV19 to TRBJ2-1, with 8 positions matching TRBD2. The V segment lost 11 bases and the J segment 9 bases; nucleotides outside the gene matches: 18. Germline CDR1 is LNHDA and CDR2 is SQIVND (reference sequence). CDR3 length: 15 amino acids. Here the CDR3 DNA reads TGTGCCGCATCATCCGGGACTAGTCATAGGGCTGAGCAGTTCTTC. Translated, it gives CAASSGTSHRAEQFF.

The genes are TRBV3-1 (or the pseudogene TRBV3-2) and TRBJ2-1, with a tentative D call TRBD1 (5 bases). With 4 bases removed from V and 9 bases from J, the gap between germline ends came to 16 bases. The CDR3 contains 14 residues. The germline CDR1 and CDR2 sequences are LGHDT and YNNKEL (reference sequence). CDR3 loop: CASSPKAGRGEQFF. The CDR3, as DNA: TGTGCCAGCAGCCCCAAGGCAGGGCGAGGTGAGCAGTTCTTC.

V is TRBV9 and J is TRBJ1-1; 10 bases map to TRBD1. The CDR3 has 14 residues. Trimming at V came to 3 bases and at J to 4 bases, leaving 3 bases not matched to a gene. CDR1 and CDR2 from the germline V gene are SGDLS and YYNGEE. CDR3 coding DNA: TGTGCCAGCAGCGCCGGGACAGGGGTCACTGAAGCTTTCTTT. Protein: CASSAGTGVTEAFF.

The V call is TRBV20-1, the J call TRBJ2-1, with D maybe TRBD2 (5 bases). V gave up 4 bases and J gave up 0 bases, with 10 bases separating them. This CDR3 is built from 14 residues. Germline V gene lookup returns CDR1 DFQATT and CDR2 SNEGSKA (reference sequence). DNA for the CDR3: TGCAGTGCTATTGACACTAGCTCCTACAATGAGCAGTTCTTC. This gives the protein CSAIDTSSYNEQFF.

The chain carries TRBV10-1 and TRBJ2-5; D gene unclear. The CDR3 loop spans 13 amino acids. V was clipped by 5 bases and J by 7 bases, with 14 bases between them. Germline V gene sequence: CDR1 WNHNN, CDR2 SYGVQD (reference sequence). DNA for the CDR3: TGCGCCAGCAGTCAGGACCCGGGCGGGACCCAGTACTTC. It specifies CASSQDPGGTQYF.

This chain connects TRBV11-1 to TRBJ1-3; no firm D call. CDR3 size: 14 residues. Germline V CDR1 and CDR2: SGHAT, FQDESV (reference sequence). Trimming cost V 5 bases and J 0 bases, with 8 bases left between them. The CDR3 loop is CASSAEISGNTIYF. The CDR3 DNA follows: TGTGCCAGCAGCGCAGAAATCTCTGGAAACACCATATATTTT.

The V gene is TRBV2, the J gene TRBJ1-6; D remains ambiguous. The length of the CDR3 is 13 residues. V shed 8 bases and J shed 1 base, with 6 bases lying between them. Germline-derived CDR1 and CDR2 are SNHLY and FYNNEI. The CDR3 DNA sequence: TGTGCCAGCGGAGTGTCCTATAATTCACCCCTCCACTTT. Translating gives CASGVSYNSPLHF.

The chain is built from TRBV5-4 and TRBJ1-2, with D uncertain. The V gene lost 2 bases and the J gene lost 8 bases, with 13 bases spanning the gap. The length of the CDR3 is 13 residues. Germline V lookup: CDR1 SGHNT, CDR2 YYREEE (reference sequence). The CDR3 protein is CASSLLGSWGYTF. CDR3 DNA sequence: TGTGCCAGCAGCTTACTAGGGTCATGGGGCTACACCTTC.

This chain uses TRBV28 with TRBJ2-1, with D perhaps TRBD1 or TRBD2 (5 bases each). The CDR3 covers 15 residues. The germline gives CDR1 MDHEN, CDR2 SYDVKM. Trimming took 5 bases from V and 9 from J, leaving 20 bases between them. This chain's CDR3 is CASSDPALGGTEQFF. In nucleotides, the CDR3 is TGTGCCAGCAGTGACCCAGCCTTGGGTGGGACTGAGCAGTTCTTC.